The 27 T cell receptor beta chains below come from one sample, sequenced in a study of cytomegalovirus exposure and HLA in healthy donors. The primer mix had 60 Vbeta and 13 Jbeta primers. The repertoire was sequenced with immunoSEQ multiplex PCR; TCRdb's copy has only in-frame clones and lacks some. The repertoire holds some 150,000 clones, about two thirds seen once, with 2.1% in the top ten. Sequenced material: PBMCs. The receptors derive from a middle-aged man in good health and CMV-seronegative.

The rearrangement uses TRBV5-1 and TRBJ2-1, with D unclear. V lost 3 bases and J 0 bases, leaving 13 bases between the germline ends. CDR3 length equals 16 residues. CDR1 is SGHRS, CDR2 YFSETQ, per germline. Here the CDR3 DNA reads TGCGCCAGCAGCTATAGAATACAGAGCTCCTACAATGAGCAGTTCTTC. This encodes CASSYRIQSSYNEQFF.

V gene TRBV7-9 combines with J gene TRBJ1-2; TRBD1 matches at 11 bases. Trimming at V came to 5 bases and at J to 4 bases, leaving 9 bases not matched to a gene. This CDR3 spans 16 amino acids. Germline V CDR1 and CDR2: SEHNR, FQNEAQ (reference sequence). CDR3 loop: CASSAGRTGGLYGYTF. CDR3 sequence (DNA): TGTGCCAGCAGCGCAGGGAGGACAGGGGGCCTCTATGGCTACACCTTC.

The chain joins TRBV28 to TRBJ2-1; 7 bases are shared with TRBD2. CDR3 length: 14 residues. With V trimmed by 2 bases and J by 8 bases, 6 bases remained unmatched. Germline assignment: CDR1 MDHEN and CDR2 SYDVKM. The CDR3 bases are TGTGCCAGCAGTTTAGTTGGGACTATGCATGAGCAGTTCTTC. Its translation: CASSLVGTMHEQFF.

The rearrangement uses TRBV10-1 and TRBJ2-3, with TRBD2 identical over 7 bases. J was trimmed by 4 bases and V by 0 bases; bases with no gene match: 7. Looked up from germline, CDR1 is WNHNN and CDR2 is SYGVQD (reference sequence). The CDR3 has 16 amino acids. DNA of the CDR3: TGCGCCAGCAGTGAGTCGGGAAACGGGAGGTCAGATACGCAGTATTTT. Translated, it gives CASSESGNGRSDTQYF.

The chain has TRBV7-2 and TRBJ2-3; maybe TRBD1 (5 bases). Between the trimmed V and J ends, which lost 2 bases and 1 base, there was a span of 10 bases. This CDR3 spans 15 amino acids. Germline V CDR1 and CDR2: SGHTA, FQGNSA. CDR3 amino acids: CASSLTGLRTDTQYF. CDR3 DNA: TGTGCCAGCAGCTTAACAGGCCTACGCACAGATACGCAGTATTTT.

This clone was picked up a small number of times. The chain has TRBV5-1 and TRBJ1-1, with 10 nucleotides matching TRBD1. V gave up 4 bases and J gave up 11 bases; unmatched junction bases: 8. The CDR3 has 13 amino acids. CDR1 is SGHRS, CDR2 YFSETQ, per germline. CDR3 sequence reads: CASSLGQGDRAFF. In DNA, the CDR3 is TGCGCCAGCAGCCTAGGACAGGGGGATAGGGCTTTCTTT.

The chain recombines TRBV7-4 with TRBJ1-2, with 10 positions matching TRBD1. Germline values: CDR1 SGHVT, CDR2 SQSDAQ. CDR3 length equals 15 residues. V trimming: 2 bases; J trimming: 8 bases; junction bases outside the gene matches: 8. The CDR3 region is CASSLRRQGAPGYTF. CDR3 coding DNA: TGTGCCAGCAGCTTACGTCGACAGGGGGCGCCCGGCTACACCTTC.

The genes are TRBV7-6 and TRBJ2-1; maybe TRBD2 (5 bases). The CDR3 has 14 amino acids. V was cut by 3 bases and J by 3 bases, with 9 bases left in between. Germline values: CDR1 SGHVS, CDR2 FNYEAQ. CDR3 loop: CASSFSGSYNEQFF. DNA for the CDR3: TGTGCCAGCAGCTTTTCGGGGAGCTACAATGAGCAGTTCTTC.

This chain links TRBV6-5 with TRBJ2-7; 7 bases match TRBD1. Germline CDR1 reads MNHEY; CDR2 reads SVGAGI. With V trimmed by 6 bases and J by 6 bases, 11 bases remained unmatched. The CDR3 extends over 14 amino acids. The DNA of the CDR3 is TGTGCCAGCAGCCCGGACAGGTATTATAGCGAGCAGTACTTC. This gives the protein CASSPDRYYSEQYF.

The chain uses TRBV27 and TRBJ1-4; possible D gene TRBD1, 6 bases. This CDR3 has 14 residues. Deletions cut 6 bases from V and 8 bases from J, with 16 bases between. Germline V gives CDR1 MNHEY, CDR2 SMNVEV (reference sequence). This CDR3 is CASRPTGLREKLFF. For the CDR3, the DNA is TGTGCCAGCAGGCCGACAGGTCTGCGCGAAAAACTGTTTTTT.

This rearrangement joins TRBV15 to TRBJ2-3; weak D call: TRBD1 (6 bases). Looked up from germline, CDR1 is LNHNV and CDR2 is YYDKDF (reference sequence). Trimming pared 1 base from V and 2 bases from J, leaving 7 bases between. The CDR3 loop spans 14 amino acids. The CDR3 spells CATSRGQDTDTQYF. The CDR3, as DNA: TGTGCCACCAGCAGAGGACAGGACACAGATACGCAGTATTTT.

This chain links TRBV7-3 with TRBJ2-3, with D possibly being TRBD1 (6 bases). V was clipped by 2 bases and J by 3 bases, with 12 bases between them. There are 15 residues in the CDR3. Germline V CDR1 and CDR2: SGHTA, FQGTGA. CDR3 DNA: TGTGCCAGCAGCTTAGTGGGGGCAGAAACAGATACGCAGTATTTT. This encodes CASSLVGAETDTQYF.

This clone turned up a few times. V and J are TRBV6-5 and TRBJ2-3; tentative D call: TRBD2 (7 bases). Germline-derived CDR1 and CDR2 are MNHEY and SVGAGI. Trimming left V 7 bases short and J 3 bases short, with 17 bases between. This CDR3 comprises 15 residues. CDR3 nucleotide sequence: TGTGCCAGCAACGTGCGCGGGGGCCTTACAGATACGCAGTATTTT. Encoded protein: CASNVRGGLTDTQYF.

This clone showed up just once. The chain joins TRBV28 to TRBJ1-2; no firm D call. The CDR3 has 14 residues. The V end lost 5 bases, the J end lost 4 bases, and 14 bases lay between the germline ends. The germline gives CDR1 MDHEN, CDR2 SYDVKM. CDR3 loop: CASSLLGSLYGYTF. The CDR3 nucleotides are TGTGCCAGCAGTCTCCTGGGTAGCCTCTATGGCTACACCTTC.

The chain couples TRBV9 to TRBJ2-7, with a tentative D call TRBD1 (6 bases). V lost 3 bases and J lost 7, with 14 bases in between. In germline, CDR1 is SGDLS, CDR2 YYNGEE. The CDR3 has 13 residues. The CDR3 reads CASSASQGREQYF. In DNA, the CDR3 is TGTGCCAGCAGCGCCTCACAGGGTCGAGAGCAGTACTTC.

The CDR3 region has the DNA TGCAGCGTAGAGGGCGACCACGAGCAGTACTTC. Amino acids: CSVEGDHEQYF. V usage is TRBV29-1 and J usage is TRBJ2-7; D possibly corresponds to TRBD2 (5 bases). Germline V gene data show CDR1 as SQVTM and CDR2 as ANQGSEA. This CDR3 is built from 11 residues. Trimming stripped 6 bases from V and 5 bases from J, with 11 bases between.

This clone was seen only a few times. This rearrangement joins TRBV5-1 to TRBJ2-1; 9 bases map to TRBD1. J gave up 5 bases and V 6 bases, and 9 bases lay outside the gene matches. CDR1 SGHRS and CDR2 YFSETQ come from the germline V gene. The CDR3 length is 15 residues. Written as DNA, the CDR3 is TGCGCCAGCAACCAAGGGGACAGGGACCACAATGAGCAGTTCTTC. Translation gives CASNQGDRDHNEQFF.

The chain recombines TRBV5-1 with TRBJ2-1, with 7 nucleotides matching TRBD2. The CDR3 sequence is 16 residues long. V was pared by 4 bases and J by 0 bases, with 7 bases of the junction left unmatched. Per the germline V gene, CDR1 is SGHRS and CDR2 is YFSETQ. CDR3 DNA sequence: TGCGCCAGCAGCGGATATCTAGCGGTCTCCTACAATGAGCAGTTCTTC. Amino acids: CASSGYLAVSYNEQFF.

The chain links TRBV2 to TRBJ1-1; 7 nucleotides agree with TRBD1. The CDR3 has 13 residues. From germline, CDR1 is SNHLY and CDR2 FYNNEI. J was trimmed by 8 bases and V by 6 bases; bases with no gene match: 9. The CDR3 protein is CASSVWDSGEAFF. The CDR3 coding sequence is TGTGCCAGCAGCGTCTGGGACAGCGGAGAAGCTTTCTTT.

The chain is built from TRBV19 and TRBJ2-2; D not resolved. Deletions cut 3 bases from V and 3 bases from J, with 11 bases between. Germline V lookup: CDR1 LNHDA, CDR2 SQIVND (reference sequence). This CDR3 contains 15 residues. The CDR3 DNA is TGTGCCAGTAGTATTATCCAGGTCCACACCGGGGAGCTGTTTTTT. It encodes CASSIIQVHTGELFF. The complete variable domain, with remaining parts taken from reference TRBV19 and TRBJ2-2, reads DGGITQSPKYLFRKEGQNVTLSCEQNLNHDAMYWYRQDPGQGLRLIYYSQIVNDFQKGDIAEGYSVSREKKESFPLTVTSAQKNPTAFYLCASSIIQVHTGELFFGEGSRLTVL.

The chain links TRBV13 to TRBJ1-1; D is ambiguous. The germline CDR1 and CDR2 sequences are PRHDT and FYEKMQ (reference sequence). The CDR3 length is 15 residues. The ends were cut back, 0 bases at V and 0 bases at J, with 8 bases in the middle. CDR3 loop: CASSLGPVMNTEAFF. The CDR3 bases are TGTGCCAGCAGCTTAGGCCCAGTTATGAACACTGAAGCTTTCTTT.

V gene TRBV4-2 combines with J gene TRBJ2-2; TRBD2 aligns across 7 bases. The CDR3 totals 15 residues. The germline CDR1 and CDR2 sequences are LGHNA and YNFKEQ. The trim removed 5 bases at V and 6 bases at J, leaving 9 bases unmatched. The CDR3 sequence: CASSEDYRGAGELFF. CDR3 bases: TGTGCCAGCAGCGAGGACTACCGGGGGGCCGGGGAGCTGTTTTTT.

This clone is medium-sized within its sample. The chain joins TRBV4-2 to TRBJ2-7, with 7 bases matching TRBD1. Germline CDR1 reads LGHNA; CDR2 reads YNFKEQ. V dropped 1 base and J dropped 1; count of bases not matched to a gene: 4. CDR3 length equals 15 residues. The CDR3 DNA sequence: TGTGCCAGCAGCCAAGCTACAGGGGATTCCTACGAGCAGTACTTC. Translated: CASSQATGDSYEQYF.

This clone has a handful of counts. This chain uses TRBV7-2 with TRBJ2-1; the match to TRBD2 covers 12 bases. Germline V gene lookup returns CDR1 SGHTA and CDR2 FQGNSA. The J segment lost 0 bases and the V segment lost 5 bases, leaving 8 bases of the junction unmatched. This CDR3 is built from 18 residues. The CDR3 sequence: CASSGGRLAGDSYNEQFF. In DNA form, the CDR3 reads TGTGCCAGCAGCGGAGGACGACTAGCGGGGGACTCCTACAATGAGCAGTTCTTC.

This chain connects TRBV19 to TRBJ1-5; no reliable D call. Germline CDR1 is LNHDA and CDR2 is SQIVND (reference sequence). V was shortened by 1 base and J by 0 bases, with 16 bases between the two germline ends. This CDR3 has 18 amino acids. The CDR3 DNA is TGTGCCAGTAGTATAGTAGCAACATATGGATATAGCAATCAGCCCCAGCATTTT. Residues: CASSIVATYGYSNQPQHF.

This chain joins TRBV9 and TRBJ2-5; the D gene is possibly TRBD1 (5 bases). The CDR3 spans 16 residues. The V gene's germline CDR1 is SGDLS and CDR2 YYNGEE. V dropped 7 bases and J dropped 3 bases, with 22 bases sitting between them. The CDR3: CASRQVGQETEETQYF. CDR3 coding DNA: TGTGCCAGCCGCCAGGTTGGGCAGGAGACAGAAGAGACCCAGTACTTC.

The gene calls are TRBV2 and TRBJ2-5, with 15 bases matching TRBD2. With V trimmed by 4 bases and J by 5 bases, 8 bases remained unmatched. CDR1 and CDR2 (germline): SNHLY, FYNNEI. The CDR3 totals 17 residues. CDR3 in amino acids: CASSVGLAGGRGETQYF. The CDR3 coding sequence is TGTGCCAGCAGTGTCGGACTAGCGGGAGGGAGAGGGGAGACCCAGTACTTC.